A selection of T cell receptor beta chains follows, all from one sample in a study of blood T cell repertoires in COVID-19. TCRdb's copy holds only in-frame clones and misses some; the assay was immunoSEQ multiplex PCR. This table holds about 200,000 clones, roughly 90% found once. The source material was PBMCs or T cells enriched from blood (not recorded which). These receptors were obtained from a woman aged 18-29 years who had recovered from COVID-19. Both conserved end residues are part of each CDR3. The order of the fields is CDR3 length, D gene, V gene, clone size, J gene, CDR3 DNA, CDR3 protein. D genes are given only for firm matches. Rows give clone size only sometimes, using once, few, many, or a class for an expanded clone.

13	TRBD1	TRBV2	-	TRBJ1-2	TGTGCCAGCAGTGAAGGGACAGGGCATGGCTACACCTTC	CASSEGTGHGYTF
14	-	TRBV7-9	once	TRBJ1-2	TGTGCCAGCAGCTTATCAGGTGGAGGGAGGGTTCAAACCTTC	CASSLSGGGRVQTF
15	TRBD1	TRBV5-4	-	TRBJ1-3	TGTGCCAGCAGCTACCTACAGGGGTCAGGAAACACCATATATTTT	CASSYLQGSGNTIYF
13	TRBD1	TRBV2	-	TRBJ1-6	TGTGCCGCCGGACAGGGGAATAATTCACCCCTCCACTTT	CAAGQGNNSPLHF
16	-	TRBV15	-	TRBJ2-2	TGTGCCACCAGCAGAGGTGGGCGGGGATACACCGGGGAGCTGTTTTTT	CATSRGGRGYTGELFF
14	-	TRBV28	-	TRBJ1-2	TGTGCCAGCACCTCAGGGGAGAGAGGCTATGGCTACACCTTC	CASTSGERGYGYTF
15	TRBD2	TRBV19	-	TRBJ2-1	TGTGCCAGTAGGTCCGGGACTAGCCTTGGAAATGAGCAGTTCTTC	CASRSGTSLGNEQFF
16	TRBD1	TRBV5-6	-	TRBJ1-5	TGTGCCAGCAGCACCGCCCAGGGGGATAGCAATCAGCCCCAGCATTTT	CASSTAQGDSNQPQHF
13	-	TRBV12-3/TRBV12-4	-	TRBJ1-4	TGTGCCAGCAGGCAGGTCGTCGGAGAAAAACTGTTTTTT	CASRQVVGEKLFF
14	TRBD1	TRBV19	-	TRBJ1-3	TGTGCCAGTAGTCTAACAGGGGCTGGAAACACCATATATTTT	CASSLTGAGNTIYF
15	TRBD2	TRBV13	-	TRBJ2-1	TGTGCCAGCAGCTTAACCGGGACTAGCGGGACTGAGCAGTTCTTC	CASSLTGTSGTEQFF
17	TRBD1	TRBV7-8	-	TRBJ1-1	TGTGCCAGCAGCTTAGGAGGGGGCTCCGACATGAACACTGAAGCTTTCTTT	CASSLGGGSDMNTEAFF